This T cell receptor beta chain came from a study of PD-L1 blockade in urothelial cancer. The wider study: Males with bladder-origin urothelial cancer constituted twenty-five of 29 patients. Typically, measured as a median, blood samples had 140,000 or so T cells.

CDR3 length: 15 residues. Trimming left V 2 bases short and J 0 bases short, with 10 bases between. Looked up from germline, CDR1 is LNHDA and CDR2 is SQIVND (reference sequence). Method: immunoSEQ multiplex PCR; TCRdb's copy keeps in-frame clones and lacks some. Of about 39,000 clones listed, 85% to 90% are singletons. Locally advanced or metastatic urothelial carcinoma affected the patients. The rearrangement uses TRBV19 and TRBJ1-1, with a tentative D call TRBD1 (5 bases). This specimen consisted of PBMCs, obtained around atezolizumab (anti-PD-L1) treatment. The sequence was collected from a man aged 60 to 75 with urothelial cancer. The CDR3 loop reads CASSIRGEMNTEAFF. The CDR3 DNA reads TGTGCCAGTAGTATAAGGGGTGAAATGAACACTGAAGCTTTCTTT.